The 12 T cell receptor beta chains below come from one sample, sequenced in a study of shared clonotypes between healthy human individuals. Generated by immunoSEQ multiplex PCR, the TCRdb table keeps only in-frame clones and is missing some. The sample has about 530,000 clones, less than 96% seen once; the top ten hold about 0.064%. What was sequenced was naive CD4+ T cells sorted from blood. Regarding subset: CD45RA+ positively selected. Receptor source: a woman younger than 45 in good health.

The CDR3 sequence: CASSPRSAANTGELFF. The DNA for the CDR3 is TGTGCCAGCAGCCCTCGTTCAGCGGCGAACACCGGGGAGCTGTTTTTT. The chain recombines TRBV7-9 with TRBJ2-2; the D gene is possibly TRBD2 (5 bases). The V end lost 5 bases, the J end lost 0 bases, and 13 bases lay between the germline ends. Germline V gene sequence: CDR1 SEHNR, CDR2 FQNEAQ (reference sequence). This CDR3 has 16 amino acids.

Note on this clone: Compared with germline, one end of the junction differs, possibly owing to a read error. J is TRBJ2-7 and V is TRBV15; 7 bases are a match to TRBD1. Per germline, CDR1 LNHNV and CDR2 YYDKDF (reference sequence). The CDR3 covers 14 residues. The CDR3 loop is CATSRDRATYEQYF. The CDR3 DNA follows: TGTGCCACCAGCCGAGACAGGGCCACCTACGAGCAGTACTTC.

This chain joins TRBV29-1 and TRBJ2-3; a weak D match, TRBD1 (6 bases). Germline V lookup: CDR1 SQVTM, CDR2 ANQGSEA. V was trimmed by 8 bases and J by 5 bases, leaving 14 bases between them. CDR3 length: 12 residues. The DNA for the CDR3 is TGCAGCCCCAAGGGGGTTGAAGATACGCAGTATTTT. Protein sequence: CSPKGVEDTQYF.

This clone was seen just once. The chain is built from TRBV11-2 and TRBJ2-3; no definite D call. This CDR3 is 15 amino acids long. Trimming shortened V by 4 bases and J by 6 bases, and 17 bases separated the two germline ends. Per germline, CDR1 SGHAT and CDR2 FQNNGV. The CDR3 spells CASSSKVAESDTQYF. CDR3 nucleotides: TGTGCCAGCAGCTCGAAGGTAGCAGAATCGGATACGCAGTATTTT. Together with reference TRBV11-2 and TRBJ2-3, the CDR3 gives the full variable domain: EAGVAQSPRYKIIEKRQSVAFWCNPISGHATLYWYQQILGQGPKLLIQFQNNGVVDDSQLPKDRFSAERLKGVDSTLKIQPAKLEDSAVYLCASSSKVAESDTQYFGPGTRLTVL.

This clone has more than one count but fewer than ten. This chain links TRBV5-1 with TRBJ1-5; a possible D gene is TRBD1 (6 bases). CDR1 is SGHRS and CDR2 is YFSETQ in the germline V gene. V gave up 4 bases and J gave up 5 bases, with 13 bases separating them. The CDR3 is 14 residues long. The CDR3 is CASSPGTMDQPQHF. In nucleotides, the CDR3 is TGCGCCAGCAGCCCTGGGACAATGGATCAGCCCCAGCATTTT.

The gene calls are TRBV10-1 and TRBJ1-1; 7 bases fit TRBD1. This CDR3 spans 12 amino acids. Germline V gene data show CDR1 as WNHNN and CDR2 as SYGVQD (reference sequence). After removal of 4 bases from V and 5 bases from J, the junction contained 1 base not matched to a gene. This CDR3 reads CASSGDSTEAFF. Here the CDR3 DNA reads TGCGCCAGCAGTGGGGACAGTACTGAAGCTTTCTTT.

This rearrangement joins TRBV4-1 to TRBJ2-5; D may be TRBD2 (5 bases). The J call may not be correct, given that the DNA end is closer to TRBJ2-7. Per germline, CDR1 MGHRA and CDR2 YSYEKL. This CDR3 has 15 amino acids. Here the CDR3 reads CASSQEVFPPYEQYF. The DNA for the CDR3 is TGCGCCAGCAGCCAGGAGGTATTCCCCCCCTACGAGCAGTACTTC.

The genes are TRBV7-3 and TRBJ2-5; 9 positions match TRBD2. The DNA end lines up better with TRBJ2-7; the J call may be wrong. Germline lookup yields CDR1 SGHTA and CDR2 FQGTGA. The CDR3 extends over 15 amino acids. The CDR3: CASSLSASGIIEQYF. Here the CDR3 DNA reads TGTGCCAGCAGCTTAAGCGCTAGCGGGATAATCGAGCAGTACTTC.

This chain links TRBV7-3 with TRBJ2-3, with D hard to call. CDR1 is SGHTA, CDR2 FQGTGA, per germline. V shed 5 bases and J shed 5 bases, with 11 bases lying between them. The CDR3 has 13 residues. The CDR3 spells CASSDTLIDTQYF. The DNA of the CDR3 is TGTGCCAGCAGCGACACCCTCATAGATACGCAGTATTTT.

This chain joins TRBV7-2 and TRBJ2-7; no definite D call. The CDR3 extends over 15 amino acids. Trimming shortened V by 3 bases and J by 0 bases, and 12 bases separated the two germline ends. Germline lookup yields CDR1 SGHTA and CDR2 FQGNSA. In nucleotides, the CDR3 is TGTGCCAGCAGCTTCGCCCGCATGCCCTCCTACGAGCAGTACTTC. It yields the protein CASSFARMPSYEQYF. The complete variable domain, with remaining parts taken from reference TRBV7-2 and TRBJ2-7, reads GAGVSQSPSNKVTEKGKDVELRCDPISGHTALYWYRQSLGQGLEFLIYFQGNSAPDKSGLPSDRFSAERTGGSVSTLTIQRTQQEDSAVYLCASSFARMPSYEQYFGPGTRLTVT.

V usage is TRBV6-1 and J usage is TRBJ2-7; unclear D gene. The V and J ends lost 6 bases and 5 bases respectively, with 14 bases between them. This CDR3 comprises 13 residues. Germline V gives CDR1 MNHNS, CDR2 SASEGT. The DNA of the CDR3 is TGTGCCAGCAGCTTAGGTAGTAACGACGAGCAGTACTTC. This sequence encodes CASSLGSNDEQYF.

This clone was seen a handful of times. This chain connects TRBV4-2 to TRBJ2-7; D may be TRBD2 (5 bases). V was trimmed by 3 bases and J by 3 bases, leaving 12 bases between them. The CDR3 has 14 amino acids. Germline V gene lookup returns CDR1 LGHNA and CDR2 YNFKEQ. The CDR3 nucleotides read TGTGCCAGCAGCCAGATGGGAGAGGTCTACGAGCAGTACTTC. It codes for CASSQMGEVYEQYF.